This TCR beta chain was sequenced for a study of shared clonotypes between healthy human individuals. Study-level points and caveats: Naive CD4 clonotypes overlapped across a handful of donors at approximately 5.3%.

The method was immunoSEQ multiplex PCR; TCRdb's version includes in-frame clones alone and lacks a portion of them. The sample carries 170,000 or so clones, 66% recorded once. The CDR3 is 16 residues long. V lost 0 bases, J lost 0 bases, and 10 bases lay in between. CDR1 is SGHDT and CDR2 is YYEEEE in the germline V gene. This clone was picked up a small number of times. What it binds is unknown. The chain links TRBV5-6 to TRBJ1-3, with a possible D match to TRBD1 (5 bases). The sequenced sample was memory CD4+ T cells sorted from blood. Sample subset: CD45RA-negative fraction. The sequence was obtained from a man aged 30 to 39 in good health. The CDR3 coding sequence is TGTGCCAGCAGCTTGGCCCGACAGATCTCTGGAAACACCATATATTTT. Translation: CASSLARQISGNTIYF.